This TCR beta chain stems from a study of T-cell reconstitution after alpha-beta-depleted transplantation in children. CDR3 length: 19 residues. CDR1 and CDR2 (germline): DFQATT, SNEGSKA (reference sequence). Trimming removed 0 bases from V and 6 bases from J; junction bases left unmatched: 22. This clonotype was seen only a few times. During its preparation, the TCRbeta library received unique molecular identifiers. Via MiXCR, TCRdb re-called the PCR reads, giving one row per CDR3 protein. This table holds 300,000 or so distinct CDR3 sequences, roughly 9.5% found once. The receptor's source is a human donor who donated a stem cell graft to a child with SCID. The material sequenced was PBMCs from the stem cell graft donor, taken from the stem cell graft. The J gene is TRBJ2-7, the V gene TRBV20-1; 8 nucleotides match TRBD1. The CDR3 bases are TGCAGTGCTAGAGAAGCGCCGATTAGAAAGCCAGGGGGCTCAGGCGAGCAGTACTTC. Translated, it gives CSAREAPIRKPGGSGEQYF.